This T cell receptor beta chain was retrieved from a study of T cells in Graves' hyperthyroidism and ophthalmopathy. Study-wide results and caveats: Ophthalmopathy got predicted by the model a median roughly 6.1 months before its onset.

CDR1 and CDR2 from the germline V gene are KGHDR and SFDVKD. The CDR3 contains 13 residues. Between the trimmed V and J ends, which lost 4 bases and 5 bases, there was a span of 11 bases. The investigators amplified TCR beta CDR3 regions from RNA transcripts. A set of HTBI primers served as the primers for a first-round RT-PCR of the TCR CDR3. TCRdb reanalysed the multiplex PCR reads using MiXCR and keeps one entry per CDR3 protein. The sample lists around 660,000 distinct CDR3 sequences, roughly 45% seen once, with less than 9% in the top ten. In this sample, this clonotype turned up many times. Its antigen remains unidentified. Investigators excluded patients with uncontrolled infection, other autoimmune disease, pregnancy or lactation.

This TCR was recovered from an adult man with Graves' disease, either hyperthyroidism or ophthalmopathy (not recorded which). Sequencing input: peripheral blood or thyroid tissue (not recorded which). The V gene is TRBV24-1, the J gene TRBJ2-7; D possibly matches TRBD1 or TRBD2 (5 bases each). CDR3 residues: CATSEPGTHEQYF. In nucleotides, the CDR3 is TGTGCCACCAGTGAACCCGGGACCCACGAGCAGTACTTC.